Presented here are 3 T cell receptor beta chains from one specimen sequenced in a study of T cell clonotyping in hematopoietic cell transplantation. TCRdb's copy holds only in-frame clones and misses some; the assay was immunoSEQ multiplex PCR. The repertoire includes about 45,000 clones, approximately 94% of them detected once, and 0.85% to 0.9% sits in the top ten. Material: peripheral blood mononuclear cells. Receptors were obtained from a woman in her forties or fifties in good health. Some clones in this sample may be carry-over from other donors' samples.

The chain uses TRBV19 and TRBJ1-1, with D perhaps matching TRBD1 (6 bases). CDR3 length: 12 amino acids. Trimming took 5 bases from V and 8 from J, leaving 12 bases between them. Germline values: CDR1 LNHDA, CDR2 SQIVND (reference sequence). CDR3 DNA: TGTGCCAGTAGTGTGAACAGGGTGGAAGCTTTCTTT. Residues: CASSVNRVEAFF.

The chain is built from TRBV6-1 and TRBJ1-5; no firm D call. The V and J ends lost 10 bases and 0 bases respectively, with 13 bases between them. Germline V gene data show CDR1 as MNHNS and CDR2 as SASEGT. This CDR3 is 14 amino acids long. The chain's CDR3 is CATASSNSNQPQHF. DNA for the CDR3: TGTGCCACGGCCAGCAGCAATAGCAATCAGCCCCAGCATTTT.

V usage is TRBV6-6 and J usage is TRBJ2-1; 8 nucleotides agree with TRBD2. This CDR3 comprises 16 residues. V dropped 2 bases and J dropped 0; count of bases not matched to a gene: 3. CDR1 is MNHNY, CDR2 SVGAGI, per germline (reference sequence). The CDR3 DNA is TGTGCCAGCAGTTACCCGGGACTAGACTCCTACAATGAGCAGTTCTTC. It yields the protein CASSYPGLDSYNEQFF.